This T cell receptor (beta chain) emerged from a study of T cells after somatic rescue of genetic block. Repertoires were generated with immunoSEQ multiplex PCR, while TCRdb's copy carries only in-frame clones and drops some. This table holds around 50,000 clones, approximately 96% found once. This CDR3 comprises 12 residues. J was trimmed by 8 bases and V by 5 bases; bases with no gene match: 4. Germline CDR1 and CDR2: MNHEY and SMNVEV (reference sequence). The chain uses TRBV27 and TRBJ1-2; TRBD1 aligns across 8 bases. This sequence was found in a child younger than two. The sequencing sample was made of peripheral blood mononuclear cells (PBMCs). The CDR3 reads CASSGRGQGYTF. In DNA form, the CDR3 reads TGTGCCAGCAGTGGCAGGGGGCAAGGCTACACCTTC.